This T cell receptor beta chain was profiled in a study of a mutant IDH1 vaccine in newly diagnosed glioma. The wider study: Treated patients, approximately 60% male and about 38% female, averaged around 40 years of age. Patients were pretreated with radiotherapy, temozolomide, or both, mostly both.

Time point described: week 23, last vaccination. In the vaccine, a single dose held 300 ug of the mutant IDH1 20-mer peptide, along with topical imiquimod. Germline V gene sequence: CDR1 SGHRS, CDR2 YFSETQ. CDR3 size: 15 residues. Deletions cut 5 bases from V and 3 bases from J, with 15 bases between. Remarks on this clone: Its antigen is unknown.

Some clones are missing from TCRdb's copy, which holds only in-frame ones; the method was immunoSEQ multiplex PCR. This repertoire shows roughly 51,000 clones, approximately 78% found once; its top ten account for roughly 8.8%. Notes on the study in general: Vaccine-induced immune responses occurred in roughly 95% of patients.

This material consisted of PBMCs, taken from a glioma patient whose treatment included an IDH1 peptide vaccine. This TCR was sampled from a woman in her thirties or forties with glioma. Some clones in this sample may be carry-over from other donors' samples. The chain recombines TRBV5-1 with TRBJ1-5; D might be TRBD1 (6 bases). The CDR3 reads CASRKDGGNNQPQHF. The CDR3 DNA sequence: TGCGCCAGCAGAAAGGACGGGGGCAACAATCAGCCCCAGCATTTT.